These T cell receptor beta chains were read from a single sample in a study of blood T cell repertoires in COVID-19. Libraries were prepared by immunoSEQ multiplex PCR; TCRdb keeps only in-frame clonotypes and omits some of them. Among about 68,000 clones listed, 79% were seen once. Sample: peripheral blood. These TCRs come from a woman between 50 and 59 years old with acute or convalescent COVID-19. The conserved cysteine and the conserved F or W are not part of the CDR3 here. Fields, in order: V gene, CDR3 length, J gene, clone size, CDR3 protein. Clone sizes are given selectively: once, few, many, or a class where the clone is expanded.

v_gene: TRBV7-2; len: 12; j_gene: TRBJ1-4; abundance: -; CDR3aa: ASSSGTAYEKLF
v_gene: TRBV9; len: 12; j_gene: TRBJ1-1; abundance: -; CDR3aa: ASSVGEVKTEAF
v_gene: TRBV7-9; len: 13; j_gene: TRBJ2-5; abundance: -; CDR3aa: ASSLLQGVGETQY
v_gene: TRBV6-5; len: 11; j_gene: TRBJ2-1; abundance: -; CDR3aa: ASTGQGDSEQF
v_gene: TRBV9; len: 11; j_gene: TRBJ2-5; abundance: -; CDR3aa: ASSVVPEETQY
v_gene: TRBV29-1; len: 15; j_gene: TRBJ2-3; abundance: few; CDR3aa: SVVGPSGLPSTDTQY
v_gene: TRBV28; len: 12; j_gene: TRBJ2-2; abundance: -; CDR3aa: ASSLGQNTGELF
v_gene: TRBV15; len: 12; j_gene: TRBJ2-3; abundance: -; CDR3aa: ATSSQGGTDTQY
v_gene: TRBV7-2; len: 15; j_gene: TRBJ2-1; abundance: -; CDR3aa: ASSLTASGIGNNEQF
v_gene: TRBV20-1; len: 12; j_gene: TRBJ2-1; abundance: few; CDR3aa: SASPGQGAWGQF
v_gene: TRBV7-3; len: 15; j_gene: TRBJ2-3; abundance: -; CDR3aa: ASSLVPGGRGLGTQY
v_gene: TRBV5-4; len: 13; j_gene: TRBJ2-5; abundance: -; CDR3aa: ASSSEPDRPETQY
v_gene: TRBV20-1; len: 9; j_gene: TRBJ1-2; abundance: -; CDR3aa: SAGDDYGYT
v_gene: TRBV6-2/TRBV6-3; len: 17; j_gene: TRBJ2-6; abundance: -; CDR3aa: ASSGREVLLNSGANVLT
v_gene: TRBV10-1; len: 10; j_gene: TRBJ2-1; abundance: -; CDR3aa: ASSTTGDEQF
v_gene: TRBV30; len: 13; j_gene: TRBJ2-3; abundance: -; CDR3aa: AWSGAGGPTDTQY
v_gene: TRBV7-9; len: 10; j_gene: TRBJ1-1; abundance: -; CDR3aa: ASSPLQTSVF
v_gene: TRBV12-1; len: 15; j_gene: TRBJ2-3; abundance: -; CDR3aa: ASSFLSGTTRTDTQY
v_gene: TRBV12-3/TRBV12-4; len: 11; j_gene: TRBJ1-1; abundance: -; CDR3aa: ASSLVYNTEAF
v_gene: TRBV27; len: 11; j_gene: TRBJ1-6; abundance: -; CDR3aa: ASSRDRESPLH
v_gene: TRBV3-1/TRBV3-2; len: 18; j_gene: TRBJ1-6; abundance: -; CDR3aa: ASSHPRQGGEKSCNSPLH
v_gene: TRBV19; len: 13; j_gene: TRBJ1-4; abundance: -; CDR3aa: ASSPVTGPNEKLF
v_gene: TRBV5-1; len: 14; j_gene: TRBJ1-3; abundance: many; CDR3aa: ASSLLTGSSGNTIY
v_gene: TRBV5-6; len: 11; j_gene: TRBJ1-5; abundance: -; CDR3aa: ASSFNPYQPQH
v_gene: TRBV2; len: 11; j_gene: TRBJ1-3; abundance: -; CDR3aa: ASSVSSGNTIY
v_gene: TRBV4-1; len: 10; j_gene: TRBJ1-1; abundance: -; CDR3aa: ASSPTGTEAF
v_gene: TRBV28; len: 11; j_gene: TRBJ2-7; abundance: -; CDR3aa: ASSFSRTGVQG
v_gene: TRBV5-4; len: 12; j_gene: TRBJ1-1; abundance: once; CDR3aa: ASSYSLMNTEAF
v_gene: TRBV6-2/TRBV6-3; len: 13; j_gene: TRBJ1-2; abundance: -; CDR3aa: ASSETDRGLRGYT
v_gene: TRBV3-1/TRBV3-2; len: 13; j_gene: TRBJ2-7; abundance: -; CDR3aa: ASSARGGEVGEQY